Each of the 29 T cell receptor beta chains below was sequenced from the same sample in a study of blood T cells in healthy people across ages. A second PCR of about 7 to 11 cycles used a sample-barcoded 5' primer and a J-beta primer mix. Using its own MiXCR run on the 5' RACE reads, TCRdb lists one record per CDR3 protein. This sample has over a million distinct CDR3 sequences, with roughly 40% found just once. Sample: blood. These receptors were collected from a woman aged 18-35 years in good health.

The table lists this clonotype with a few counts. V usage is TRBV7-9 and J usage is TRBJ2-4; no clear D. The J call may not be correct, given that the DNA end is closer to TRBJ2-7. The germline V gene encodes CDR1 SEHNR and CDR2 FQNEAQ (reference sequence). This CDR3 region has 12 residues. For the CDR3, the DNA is TGTGCCAGCAGCTTGATGGACTACGAGCAGTACTTC. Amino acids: CASSLMDYEQYF.

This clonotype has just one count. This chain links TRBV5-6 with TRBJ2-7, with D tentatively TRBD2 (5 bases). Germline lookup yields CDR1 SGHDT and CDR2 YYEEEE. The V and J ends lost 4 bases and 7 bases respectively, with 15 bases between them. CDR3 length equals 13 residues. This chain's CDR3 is CASSVLGRREQYF. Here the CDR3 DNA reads TGTGCCAGCAGCGTATTGGGGAGAAGAGAGCAGTACTTC.

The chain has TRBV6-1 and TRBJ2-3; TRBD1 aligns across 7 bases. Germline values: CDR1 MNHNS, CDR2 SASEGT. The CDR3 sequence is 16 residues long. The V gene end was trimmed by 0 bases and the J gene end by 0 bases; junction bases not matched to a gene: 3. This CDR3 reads CASSEARGQSTDTQYF. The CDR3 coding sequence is TGTGCCAGCAGTGAAGCGAGGGGACAGAGCACAGATACGCAGTATTTT.

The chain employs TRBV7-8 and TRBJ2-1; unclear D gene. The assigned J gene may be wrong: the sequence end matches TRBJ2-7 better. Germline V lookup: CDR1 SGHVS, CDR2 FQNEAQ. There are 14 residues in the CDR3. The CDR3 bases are TGTGCCAGCAGGGGTTGGAGCTCCTACAATGAGCAGTACTTC. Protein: CASRGWSSYNEQYF.

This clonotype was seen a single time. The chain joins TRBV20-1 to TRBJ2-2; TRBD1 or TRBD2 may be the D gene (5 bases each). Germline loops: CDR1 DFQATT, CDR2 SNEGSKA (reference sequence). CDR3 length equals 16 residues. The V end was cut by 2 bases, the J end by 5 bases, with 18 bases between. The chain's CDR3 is CSARPAGREGTGELFF. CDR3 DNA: TGCAGTGCTAGACCAGCAGGACGCGAGGGGACCGGGGAGCTGTTTTTT.

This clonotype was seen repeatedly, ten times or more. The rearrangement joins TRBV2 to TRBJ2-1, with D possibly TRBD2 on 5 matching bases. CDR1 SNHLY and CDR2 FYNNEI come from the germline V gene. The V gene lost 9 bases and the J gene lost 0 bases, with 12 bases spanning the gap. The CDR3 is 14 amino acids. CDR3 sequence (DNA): TGTGCCAGTCGGGGTGGAAGCTCCTACAATGAGCAGTTCTTC. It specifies CASRGGSSYNEQFF.

CDR3 sequence reads: CASSLSWASDYEQYF. Written as DNA, the CDR3 is TGTGCCAGCAGTTTAAGTTGGGCGTCAGACTACGAGCAGTACTTC. The chain carries TRBV27 and TRBJ2-4, with no clear D. TRBJ2-7 explains the end of the DNA better; the J call may be wrong. The CDR3 covers 15 residues. Germline V lookup: CDR1 MNHEY, CDR2 SMNVEV (reference sequence).

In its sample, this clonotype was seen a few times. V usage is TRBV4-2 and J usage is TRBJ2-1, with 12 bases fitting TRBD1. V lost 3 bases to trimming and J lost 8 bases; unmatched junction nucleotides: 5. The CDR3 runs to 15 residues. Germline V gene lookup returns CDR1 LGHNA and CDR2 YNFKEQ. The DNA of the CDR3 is TGTGCCAGCAGCCAGGGGACAGGGGGCGAACATGAGCAGTTCTTC. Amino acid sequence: CASSQGTGGEHEQFF.

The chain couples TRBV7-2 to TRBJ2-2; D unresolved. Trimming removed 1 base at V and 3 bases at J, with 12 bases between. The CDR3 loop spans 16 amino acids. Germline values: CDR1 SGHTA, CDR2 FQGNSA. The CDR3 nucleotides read TGTGCCAGCAGCTTAGGCCCTTTGGGGTACACCGGGGAGCTGTTTTTT. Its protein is CASSLGPLGYTGELFF.

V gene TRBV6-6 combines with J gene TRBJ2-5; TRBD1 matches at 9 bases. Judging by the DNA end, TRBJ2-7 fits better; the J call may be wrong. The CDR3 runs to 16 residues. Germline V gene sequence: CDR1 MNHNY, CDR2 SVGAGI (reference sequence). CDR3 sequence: CASSYPTGTGRYEQYF. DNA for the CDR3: TGTGCCAGCAGTTACCCCACCGGGACAGGGAGATACGAGCAGTACTTC.

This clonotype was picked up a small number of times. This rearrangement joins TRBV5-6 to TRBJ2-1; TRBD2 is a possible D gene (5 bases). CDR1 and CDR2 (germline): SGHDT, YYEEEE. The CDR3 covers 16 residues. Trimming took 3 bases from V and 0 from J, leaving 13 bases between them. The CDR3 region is CASSSRRDVSYNEQFF. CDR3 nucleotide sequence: TGTGCCAGCAGCTCCCGCCGGGATGTCTCCTACAATGAGCAGTTCTTC. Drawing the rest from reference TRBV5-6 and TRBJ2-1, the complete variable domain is DAGVTQSPTHLIKTRGQQVTLRCSPKSGHDTVSWYQQALGQGPQFIFQYYEEEERQRGNFPDRFSGHQFPNYSSELNVNALLLGDSALYLCASSSRRDVSYNEQFFGPGTRLTVL.

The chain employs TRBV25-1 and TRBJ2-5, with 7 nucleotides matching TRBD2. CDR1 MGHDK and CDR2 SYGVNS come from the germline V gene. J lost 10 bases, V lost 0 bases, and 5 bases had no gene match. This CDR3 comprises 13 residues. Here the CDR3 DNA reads TGTGCCAGCAGTGAATACCTCGGACTAGACCAGTACTTC. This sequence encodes CASSEYLGLDQYF.

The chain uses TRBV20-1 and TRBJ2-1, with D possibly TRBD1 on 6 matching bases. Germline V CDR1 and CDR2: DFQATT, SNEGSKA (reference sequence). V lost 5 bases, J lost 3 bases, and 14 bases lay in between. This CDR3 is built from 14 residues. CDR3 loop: CSAGPGHRYNEQFF. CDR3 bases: TGCAGTGCTGGGCCGGGACACCGCTACAATGAGCAGTTCTTC.

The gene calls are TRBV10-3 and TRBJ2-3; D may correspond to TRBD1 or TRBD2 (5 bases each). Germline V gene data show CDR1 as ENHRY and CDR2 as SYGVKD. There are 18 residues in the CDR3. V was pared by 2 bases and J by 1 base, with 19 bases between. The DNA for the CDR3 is TGTGCCATCAGTGAGCCCCCTGGGGGAGCGGAACGCACAGATACGCAGTATTTT. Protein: CAISEPPGGAERTDTQYF.

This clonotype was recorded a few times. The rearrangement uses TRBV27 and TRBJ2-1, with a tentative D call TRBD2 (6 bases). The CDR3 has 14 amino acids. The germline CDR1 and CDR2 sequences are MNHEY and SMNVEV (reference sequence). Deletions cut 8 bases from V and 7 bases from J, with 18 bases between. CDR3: CASVGSGTWNEQFF. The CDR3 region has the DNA TGTGCCAGCGTGGGCTCCGGGACTTGGAATGAGCAGTTCTTC.

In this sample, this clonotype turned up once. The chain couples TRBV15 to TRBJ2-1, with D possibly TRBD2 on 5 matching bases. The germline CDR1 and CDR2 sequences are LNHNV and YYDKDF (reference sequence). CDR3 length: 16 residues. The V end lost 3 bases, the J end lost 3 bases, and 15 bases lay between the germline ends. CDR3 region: CATSRRESSGYNEQFF. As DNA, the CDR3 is TGTGCCACCAGCAGGAGGGAATCGAGCGGCTACAATGAGCAGTTCTTC. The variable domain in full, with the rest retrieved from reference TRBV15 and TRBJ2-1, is DAMVIQNPRYQVTQFGKPVTLSCSQTLNHNVMYWYQQKSSQAPKLLFHYYDKDFNNEADTPDNFQSRRPNTSFCFLDIRSPGLGDTAMYLCATSRRESSGYNEQFFGPGTRLTVL.

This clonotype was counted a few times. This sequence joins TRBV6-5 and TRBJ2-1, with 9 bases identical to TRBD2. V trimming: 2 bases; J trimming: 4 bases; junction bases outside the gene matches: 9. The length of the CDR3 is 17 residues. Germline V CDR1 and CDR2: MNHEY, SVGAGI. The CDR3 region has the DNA TGTGCCAGCAGTTACGTTCTAGAGCGGGGGGCATACAATGAGCAGTTCTTC. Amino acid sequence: CASSYVLERGAYNEQFF.

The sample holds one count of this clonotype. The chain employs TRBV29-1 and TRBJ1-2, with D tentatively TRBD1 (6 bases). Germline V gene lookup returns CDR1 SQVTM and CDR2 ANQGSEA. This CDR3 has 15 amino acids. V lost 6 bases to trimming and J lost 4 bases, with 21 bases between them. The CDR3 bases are TGCAGCGTCCTAATCACAGGGACACCTAGCTATGGCTACACCTTC. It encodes CSVLITGTPSYGYTF.

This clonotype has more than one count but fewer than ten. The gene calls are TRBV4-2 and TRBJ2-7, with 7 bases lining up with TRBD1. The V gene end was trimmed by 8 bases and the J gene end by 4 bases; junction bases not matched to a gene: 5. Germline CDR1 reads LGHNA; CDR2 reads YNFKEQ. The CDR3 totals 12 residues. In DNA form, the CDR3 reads TGTGCCAGCGGGGCAGGGGGTTACGAGCAGTACTTC. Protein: CASGAGGYEQYF.

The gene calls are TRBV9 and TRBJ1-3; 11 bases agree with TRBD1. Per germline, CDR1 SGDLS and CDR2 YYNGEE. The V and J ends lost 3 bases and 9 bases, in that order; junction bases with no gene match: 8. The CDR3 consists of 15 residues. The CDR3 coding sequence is TGTGCCAGCAGCGCCGGACAGGGGGCGAGGAGCACCATATATTTT. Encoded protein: CASSAGQGARSTIYF.

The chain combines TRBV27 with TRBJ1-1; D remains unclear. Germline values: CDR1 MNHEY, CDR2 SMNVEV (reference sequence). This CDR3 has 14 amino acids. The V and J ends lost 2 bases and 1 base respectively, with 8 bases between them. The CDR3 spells CASSLTQPNTEAFF. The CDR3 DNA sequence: TGTGCCAGCAGTTTAACACAGCCGAACACTGAAGCTTTCTTT.

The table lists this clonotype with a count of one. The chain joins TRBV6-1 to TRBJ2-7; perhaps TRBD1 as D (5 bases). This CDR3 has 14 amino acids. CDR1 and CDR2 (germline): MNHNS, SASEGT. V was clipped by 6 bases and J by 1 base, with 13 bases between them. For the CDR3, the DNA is TGTGCCAGCAGAGGTGCCAGGGTTTCCTACGAGCAGTACTTC. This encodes CASRGARVSYEQYF.

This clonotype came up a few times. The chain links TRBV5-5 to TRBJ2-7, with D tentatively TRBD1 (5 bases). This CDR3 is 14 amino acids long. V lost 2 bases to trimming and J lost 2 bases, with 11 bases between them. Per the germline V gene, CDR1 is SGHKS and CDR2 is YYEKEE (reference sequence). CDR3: CASSFGRQTYEQYF. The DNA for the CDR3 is TGTGCCAGCAGCTTTGGCCGACAGACCTACGAGCAGTACTTC.

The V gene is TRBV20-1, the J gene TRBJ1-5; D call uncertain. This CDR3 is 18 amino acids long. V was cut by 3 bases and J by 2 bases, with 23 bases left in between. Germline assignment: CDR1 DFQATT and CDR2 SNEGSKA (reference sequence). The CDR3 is CSASILFSRSPGNQPQHF. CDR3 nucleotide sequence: TGCAGTGCTAGCATCCTCTTCTCGCGGTCGCCTGGCAATCAGCCCCAGCATTTT.

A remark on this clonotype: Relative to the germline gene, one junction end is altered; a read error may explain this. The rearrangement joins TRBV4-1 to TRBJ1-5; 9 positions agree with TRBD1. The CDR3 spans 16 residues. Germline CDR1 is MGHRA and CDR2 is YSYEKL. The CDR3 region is CASSQDRGYSNPPQHF. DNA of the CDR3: TGCGCCAGCAGTCAGGACAGGGGTTATAGCAATCCGCCCCAGCATTTT.

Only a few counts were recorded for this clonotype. This CDR3 reads CASSPRLGRNEAFF. CDR3 DNA: TGTGCCAGCAGCCCTCGCCTGGGGCGAAATGAAGCTTTCTTT. The chain is built from TRBV9 and TRBJ1-1, with a weak D call TRBD1 (5 bases). V lost 4 bases, J lost 7 bases, and 17 bases lay in between. The CDR3 length is 14 residues. Germline V gives CDR1 SGDLS, CDR2 YYNGEE.

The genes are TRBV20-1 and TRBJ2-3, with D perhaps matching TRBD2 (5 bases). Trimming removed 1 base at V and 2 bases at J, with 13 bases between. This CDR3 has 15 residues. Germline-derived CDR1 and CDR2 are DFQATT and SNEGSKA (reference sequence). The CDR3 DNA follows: TGCAGTGCTAGAGCGGGGAATTTAGTCACAGATACGCAGTATTTT. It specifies CSARAGNLVTDTQYF.

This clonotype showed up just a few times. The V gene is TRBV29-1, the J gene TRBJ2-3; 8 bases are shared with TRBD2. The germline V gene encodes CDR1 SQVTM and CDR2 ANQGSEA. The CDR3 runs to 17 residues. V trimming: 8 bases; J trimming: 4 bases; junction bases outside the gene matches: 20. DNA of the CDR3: TGCAGCCCAACAATCACGCGGGGACTAGAAGTAGCAGATACGCAGTATTTT. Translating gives CSPTITRGLEVADTQYF.

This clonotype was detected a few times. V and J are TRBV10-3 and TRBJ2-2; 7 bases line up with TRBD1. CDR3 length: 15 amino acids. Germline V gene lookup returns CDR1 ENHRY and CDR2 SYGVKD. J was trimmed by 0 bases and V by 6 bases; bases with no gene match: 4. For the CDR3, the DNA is TGTGCCATCAGCAGGGACAGCCCGAACACCGGGGAGCTGTTTTTT. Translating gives CAISRDSPNTGELFF.